These 15 T cell receptor beta chains were all obtained from the same sample, sequenced in a study of cytomegalovirus exposure and HLA in healthy donors. In the PCR, 60 Vbeta and 13 Jbeta primers were used. Clones were read by immunoSEQ multiplex PCR, and TCRdb kept only the in-frame ones, dropping some. This sample has under 200,000 clones, with about three quarters found just once. Sequenced material: PBMCs. Receptor source: a girl aged 5-17 years in good health and CMV-seronegative.

This clone was recorded once. The chain combines TRBV7-8 with TRBJ1-5; no reliable D call. The CDR3 runs to 17 residues. V was clipped by 1 base and J by 4 bases, with 17 bases between them. Germline CDR1 SGHVS, CDR2 FQNEAQ. The CDR3 here is CASSLGSGRIRNQPQHF. In nucleotides, the CDR3 is TGTGCCAGCAGCTTAGGATCAGGCAGGATAAGGAATCAGCCCCAGCATTTT.

This clone was seen more than once but under ten times. V usage is TRBV7-6 and J usage is TRBJ2-2; no reliable D call. This CDR3 spans 14 amino acids. Germline assignment: CDR1 SGHVS and CDR2 FNYEAQ. V was trimmed by 2 bases and J by 1 base, leaving 5 bases between them. The CDR3 DNA reads TGTGCCAGCAGCTTAACAGAGAACACCGGGGAGCTGTTTTTT. Translated: CASSLTENTGELFF.

This clone was counted only a few times. The rearrangement uses TRBV29-1 and TRBJ2-4; possible D gene TRBD2, 6 bases. V lost 7 bases, J lost 6 bases, and 13 bases lay in between. The germline CDR1 and CDR2 sequences are SQVTM and ANQGSEA. The CDR3 spans 12 residues. The CDR3 is CSGLRGGNIQYF. CDR3 nucleotide sequence: TGCAGCGGGTTGAGGGGAGGAAACATTCAGTACTTC.

The CDR3: CASSEILAGTGELFF. The CDR3 DNA reads TGTGCCAGCAGTGAAATTCTAGCGGGGACCGGGGAGCTGTTTTTT. The V and J genes are TRBV2 and TRBJ2-2, with 9 positions matching TRBD2. V trimming: 2 bases; J trimming: 5 bases; junction bases outside the gene matches: 3. Germline assignment: CDR1 SNHLY and CDR2 FYNNEI. CDR3 length equals 15 residues.

V usage is TRBV2 and J usage is TRBJ2-3, with unresolved D. Germline V gene lookup returns CDR1 SNHLY and CDR2 FYNNEI. The CDR3 is 13 residues long. Trimming pared 7 bases from V and 5 bases from J, leaving 13 bases between. The chain's CDR3 is CASTKERRDTQYF. In DNA, the CDR3 is TGTGCCAGCACCAAGGAGAGGAGAGATACGCAGTATTTT.

The V call is TRBV10-1, the J call TRBJ2-7; 10 nucleotides align to TRBD1. Germline V gene sequence: CDR1 WNHNN, CDR2 SYGVQD (reference sequence). The CDR3 loop spans 16 amino acids. The V and J ends lost 2 bases and 5 bases, in that order; junction bases with no gene match: 9. The CDR3 nucleotides are TGCGCCAGCAGTGAGGACAGACAGGGGGCAAGCCACGAGCAGTACTTC. Protein: CASSEDRQGASHEQYF.

The chain joins TRBV15 to TRBJ1-1; the D is unclear. Between the trimmed V and J ends, which lost 0 bases and 7 bases, there was a span of 9 bases. The CDR3 consists of 13 residues. In germline, CDR1 is LNHNV, CDR2 YYDKDF (reference sequence). This CDR3 reads CATSRDAGLEAFF. CDR3 nucleotides: TGTGCCACCAGCAGAGACGCCGGACTTGAAGCTTTCTTT. The whole variable domain, remainder taken from reference TRBV15 and TRBJ1-1, is DAMVIQNPRYQVTQFGKPVTLSCSQTLNHNVMYWYQQKSSQAPKLLFHYYDKDFNNEADTPDNFQSRRPNTSFCFLDIRSPGLGDTAMYLCATSRDAGLEAFFGQGTRLTVV.

V and J are TRBV5-1 and TRBJ2-1; 11 bases agree with TRBD1. The CDR3 length is 15 residues. Germline V gene data show CDR1 as SGHRS and CDR2 as YFSETQ. V was clipped by 4 bases and J by 7 bases; unmatched bases: 7. Here the CDR3 DNA reads TGCGCCAGCAGCGTTGGGGGGGACAGGGGGAATGAGCAGTTCTTC. The encoded protein is CASSVGGDRGNEQFF.

This chain connects TRBV5-6 to TRBJ2-7; 11 bases line up with TRBD2. This CDR3 is 16 amino acids long. With V trimmed by 0 bases and J by 2 bases, 4 bases remained unmatched. Germline assignment: CDR1 SGHDT and CDR2 YYEEEE. This CDR3 is CASSLGLAGLTYEQYF. Here the CDR3 DNA reads TGTGCCAGCAGCTTGGGACTAGCGGGGCTTACCTACGAGCAGTACTTC.

This clone was recorded a few times. The J gene is TRBJ2-3, the V gene TRBV7-9; 15 positions agree with TRBD2. V dropped 11 bases and J dropped 6; count of bases not matched to a gene: 3. Germline values: CDR1 SEHNR, CDR2 FQNEAQ (reference sequence). The CDR3 covers 13 residues. The CDR3 DNA reads TGTGCCGGCGGACTAGCGGGGGGGGATACGCAGTATTTT. Protein: CAGGLAGGDTQYF. Supplemented by reference TRBV7-9 and TRBJ2-3, the full variable domain reads DTGVSQNPRHKITKRGQNVTFRCDPISEHNRLYWYRQTLGQGPEFLTYFQNEAQLEKSRLLSDRFSAERPKGSFSTLEIQRTEQGDSAMYLCAGGLAGGDTQYFGPGTRLTVL.

A single count supports this clone. This sequence joins TRBV5-6 and TRBJ2-3; the match to TRBD2 covers 8 bases. The CDR3 loop spans 14 amino acids. With 1 base clipped from V and 6 bases from J, the junction kept 4 bases outside the gene matches. Germline CDR1 is SGHDT and CDR2 is YYEEEE. The CDR3 DNA is TGTGCCAGCAGCTTGCAGTCTAGCGGGGATACGCAGTATTTT. Amino acid sequence: CASSLQSSGDTQYF.

This clone turned up a few times. The rearrangement links TRBV9 to TRBJ2-5; no clear D. This CDR3 contains 13 residues. V lost 0 bases, J lost 3 bases, and 6 bases lay in between. Germline loops: CDR1 SGDLS, CDR2 YYNGEE. CDR3: CASSVGAKETQYF. The CDR3, as DNA: TGTGCCAGCAGCGTAGGGGCGAAAGAGACCCAGTACTTC.

V is TRBV5-6 and J is TRBJ2-3, with 7 positions matching TRBD2. The length of the CDR3 is 17 residues. The germline V gene has CDR1 SGHDT and CDR2 YYEEEE. V shed 3 bases, J shed 2 bases, and the junction held 12 bases outside the gene matches. The CDR3 protein is CASSSARPAGYTDTQYF. CDR3 sequence (DNA): TGTGCCAGCAGCTCCGCCCGCCCAGCGGGATACACAGATACGCAGTATTTT.

V and J are TRBV5-1 and TRBJ1-2; D is uncertain. The CDR3 is made up of 16 amino acids. V was cut by 0 bases and J by 8 bases, with 20 bases left in between. Looked up from germline, CDR1 is SGHRS and CDR2 is YFSETQ. Here the CDR3 reads CASSLVAAAVGRGYTF. Written as DNA, the CDR3 is TGCGCCAGCAGCTTGGTGGCCGCCGCCGTGGGCAGGGGCTACACCTTC.

V is TRBV2 and J is TRBJ2-5; 7 nucleotides agree with TRBD1. Germline CDR1 and CDR2: SNHLY and FYNNEI. The CDR3 contains 14 residues. V lost 6 bases, J lost 5 bases, and 9 bases stayed unmatched. The CDR3 region has the DNA TGTGCCAGCAGAAACAGGGGTGGGCTGGAGACCCAGTACTTC. Encoded protein: CASRNRGGLETQYF.